One and the same sample provided the 8 T cell receptor beta chains below, sequenced in a study of shared clonotypes between healthy human individuals. Using immunoSEQ multiplex PCR, the repertoire was profiled, and TCRdb retains in-frame clones only, with some absent. The sample shows about 2.1 million clones, around 93% of them seen only once. Terminally differentiated effector memory CD45RA+ cells were excluded from the naive CD8 cells, which were CD45RO-negative and positively selected for CCR7. Material for sequencing was naive CD8+ T cells from PBMCs. These receptors all come from a man between 18 and 29 years old in good health. Some clones in this sample may be carry-over from other donors' samples.

The J gene is TRBJ1-1, the V gene TRBV14; no firm D call. Germline CDR1 is SGHDN and CDR2 is FVKESK. Deletions cut 2 bases from V and 0 bases from J, with 13 bases between. The CDR3 extends over 16 amino acids. The CDR3 sequence: CASSQFRAGMNTEAFF. In DNA, the CDR3 is TGTGCCAGCAGCCAATTCCGGGCAGGTATGAACACTGAAGCTTTCTTT.

This chain joins TRBV7-6 and TRBJ1-4; 8 bases agree with TRBD1. Germline V gene data show CDR1 as SGHVS and CDR2 as FNYEAQ. There are 17 residues in the CDR3. Losses at the gene ends were 1 base for V and 2 bases for J; bases not matched to a gene: 6. DNA of the CDR3: TGTGCCAGCAGCTTAGACAGGGGGATGGTGACTAATGAAAAACTGTTTTTT. Protein: CASSLDRGMVTNEKLFF. The full variable domain, its missing parts supplied by reference TRBV7-6 and TRBJ1-4, is GAGVSQSPRYKVTKRGQDVALRCDPISGHVSLYWYRQALGQGPEFLTYFNYEAQQDKSGLPNDRFSAERPEGSISTLTIQRTEQRDSAMYRCASSLDRGMVTNEKLFFGSGTQLSVL.

The chain recombines TRBV30 with TRBJ2-7, with 8 bases identical to TRBD1. There are 12 residues in the CDR3. The germline CDR1 and CDR2 sequences are GTSNPN and SVGIG (reference sequence). The J segment lost 3 bases and the V segment lost 5 bases, leaving 3 bases of the junction unmatched. CDR3 residues: CAWATGVYEQYF. In DNA, the CDR3 is TGTGCCTGGGCGACAGGGGTCTACGAGCAGTACTTC.

The CDR3 nucleotides are TGTGCCAGCTGGGGGTATCAGATTTCCTACAATGAGCAGTTCTTC. Its protein is CASWGYQISYNEQFF. V gene TRBV6-1 combines with J gene TRBJ2-1; D may be TRBD1 or TRBD2 (5 bases each). This CDR3 spans 15 amino acids. The V end was cut by 8 bases, the J end by 1 base, with 15 bases between. CDR1 is MNHNS, CDR2 SASEGT, per germline.

The rearrangement joins TRBV27 to TRBJ2-5; D unclear. This CDR3 has 13 residues. The germline V gene encodes CDR1 MNHEY and CDR2 SMNVEV (reference sequence). Trimming stripped 1 base from V and 5 bases from J, with 8 bases between. Here the CDR3 DNA reads TGTGCCAGCAGTTTATTTCAGTCGGAGACCCAGTACTTC. Protein product: CASSLFQSETQYF.

The chain couples TRBV27 to TRBJ2-3, with D possibly called TRBD1 or TRBD2 (5 bases each). There are 15 residues in the CDR3. Per the germline V gene, CDR1 is MNHEY and CDR2 is SMNVEV (reference sequence). Trimming removed 8 bases from V and 2 bases from J, with 17 bases in between. CDR3 DNA: TGTGCCAGCCGAAACGGGGCCGGGGCCACAGATACGCAGTATTTT. Translating it yields CASRNGAGATDTQYF.

The chain combines TRBV4-1 with TRBJ1-4; the D is unclear. Germline CDR1 is MGHRA and CDR2 is YSYEKL. Trimming stripped 2 bases from V and 2 bases from J, with 12 bases between. This CDR3 spans 16 amino acids. CDR3 loop: CASSQSKQRTNEKLFF. For the CDR3, the DNA is TGCGCCAGCAGCCAATCAAAACAGCGTACTAATGAAAAACTGTTTTTT.

The CDR3 loop reads CASSPGIRGEQYF. CDR3 nucleotides: TGTGCCAGCAGCCCGGGTATCAGGGGGGAGCAGTACTTC. The chain recombines TRBV5-6 with TRBJ2-7, with 7 positions matching TRBD1. Unmatched junction bases numbered 8, after V lost 4 bases and J lost 7 bases. CDR3 length: 13 residues. CDR1 is SGHDT and CDR2 is YYEEEE in the germline V gene.